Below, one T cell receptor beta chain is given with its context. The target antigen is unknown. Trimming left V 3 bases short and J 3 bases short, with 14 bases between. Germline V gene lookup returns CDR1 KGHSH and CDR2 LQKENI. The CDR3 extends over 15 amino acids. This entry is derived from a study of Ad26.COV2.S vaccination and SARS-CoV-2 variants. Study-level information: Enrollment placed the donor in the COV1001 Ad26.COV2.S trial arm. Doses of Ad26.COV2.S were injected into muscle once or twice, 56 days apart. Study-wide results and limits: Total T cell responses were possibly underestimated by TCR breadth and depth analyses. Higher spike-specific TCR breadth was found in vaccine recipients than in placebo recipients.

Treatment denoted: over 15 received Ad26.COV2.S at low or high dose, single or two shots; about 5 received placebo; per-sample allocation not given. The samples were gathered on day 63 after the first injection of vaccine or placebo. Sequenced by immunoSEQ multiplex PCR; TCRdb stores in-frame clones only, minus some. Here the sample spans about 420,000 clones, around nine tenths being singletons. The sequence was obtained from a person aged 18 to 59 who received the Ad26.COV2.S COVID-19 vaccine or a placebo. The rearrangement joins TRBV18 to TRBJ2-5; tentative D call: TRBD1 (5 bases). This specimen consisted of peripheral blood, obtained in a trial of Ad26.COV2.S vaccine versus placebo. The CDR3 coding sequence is TGTGCCAGCTCACCGACAGCATCCGAGAAAGAGACCCAGTACTTC. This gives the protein CASSPTASEKETQYF.